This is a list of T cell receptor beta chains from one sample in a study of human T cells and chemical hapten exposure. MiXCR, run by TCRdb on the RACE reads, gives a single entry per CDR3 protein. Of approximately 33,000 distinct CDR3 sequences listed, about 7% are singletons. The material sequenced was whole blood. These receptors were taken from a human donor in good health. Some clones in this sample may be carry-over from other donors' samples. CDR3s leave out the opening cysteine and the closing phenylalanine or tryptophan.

CDR3: ASMWGAREQLF; V: TRBV12-3/TRBV12-4
CDR3: ASSLLGNYGYT; V: TRBV5-8
CDR3: ASSLAGVNYEQY; V: TRBV7-9
CDR3: ASSPLDGKQETQY; V: TRBV19
CDR3: SVEEQGASNGNTEAF; V: TRBV29-1
CDR3: ASTREDSTEAF; V: TRBV2
CDR3: ASSEAQGQGHQPQH; V: TRBV2
CDR3: SVGTGEGYEQY; V: TRBV29-1
CDR3: ASSSEADRAGANVLT; V: TRBV5-1
CDR3: ASRDWVQETQY; V: TRBV6-2/TRBV6-3
CDR3: ASSFSRNTEAF; V: TRBV12-3/TRBV12-4
CDR3: SAQMNTEAF; V: TRBV29-1
CDR3: ATSSDRTSGRLNPVNEQF; V: TRBV15
CDR3: ASSLSYPYTDTQY; V: TRBV13
CDR3: ASSPAPGLGTEAF; V: TRBV7-2
CDR3: ASSYGGDGMNTEAF; V: TRBV6-2/TRBV6-3
CDR3: ASSLNRVHRYGYT; V: TRBV5-6
CDR3: ASSGQVQGNGYT; V: TRBV12-3/TRBV12-4
CDR3: SAHHRTGNNEQF; V: TRBV20-1
CDR3: ASSLLQLADTQY; V: TRBV28
CDR3: ASSLAGTGGTDTQY; V: TRBV7-2
CDR3: ASSLDKASGRSDTQY; V: TRBV5-4
CDR3: SAKLAAYNEQF; V: TRBV20-1
CDR3: ASRDPYRDGYGYT; V: TRBV6-5
CDR3: ASTWDSSPWDGQPQH; V: TRBV2
CDR3: ASSLRPPPRNIQY; V: TRBV7-8
CDR3: ASSSRLVISGRFSTDTQY; V: TRBV3-1
CDR3: ASSLGDRPSYNEQF; V: TRBV5-1
CDR3: ASSQDLGGGTDTQY; V: TRBV4-3
CDR3: ASSVGGRGSYNEQF; V: TRBV9
CDR3: ASRQAYSNQPQH; V: TRBV6-6
CDR3: SASGLAGSKNIQY; V: TRBV20-1
CDR3: ASSGQGGTYEQY; V: TRBV18